This T cell receptor (beta chain) was obtained from a study of PD-1 blockade in mismatch repair-deficient tumors. Study-wide points: Rapid post-treatment expansion, then contraction, generally preceding radiologic response, marked tumor-resident clones.

PCR or immunohistochemistry showed mismatch repair deficiency in every enrolled patient. The TCR-sequenced patients were three responders to pembrolizumab. The repertoire was sequenced with immunoSEQ multiplex PCR; TCRdb's copy has only in-frame clones and lacks some. This table holds 120,000 or so clones, 70% to 90% found once. Germline CDR1 is SGHDT and CDR2 is YYEEEE. V lost 4 bases to trimming and J lost 4 bases, with 8 bases between them. The CDR3 length is 12 residues. On this clone: The antigen is not known.

The rearrangement joins TRBV5-6 to TRBJ2-5; no clear D gene. The TCR originated in an adult with mismatch repair-deficient cancer. The sequences come from peripheral blood, collected 44 weeks after starting pembrolizumab. CDR3 DNA: TGTGCCAGCAGCCTCTTTCTAGAGACCCAGTACTTC. It is translated as CASSLFLETQYF.